The present entry profiles one T cell receptor (beta chain) with its context. The CDR3 runs 15 residues. Germline CDR1 is MNHEY and CDR2 is SVGAGI. V dropped 10 bases and J dropped 6 bases, with 19 bases sitting between them. This sample was taken from a study of Ad26.COV2.S vaccination and SARS-CoV-2 variants. Study as a whole: Donor had been placed in the Ad26.COV2.S arm of the COV1001 trial.

Assay used: immunoSEQ multiplex PCR; TCRdb lists only in-frame clones, some missing. The sample holds 350,000 to 500,000 clones, around 90% seen once. Indicated treatment: 15 to 20 received Ad26.COV2.S at low or high dose, single or two shots; roughly five received placebo; per-sample allocation not given. It was on day 63 after the first vaccine or placebo injection that samples were taken. Vaccine was an Ad26 vector expressing Wuhan-strain SARS-CoV-2 spike. This TCR came from a person aged 18-60 years who received the Ad26.COV2.S COVID-19 vaccine or a placebo. V gene TRBV6-5 combines with J gene TRBJ1-6, with D perhaps TRBD1 (5 bases). The sample here was peripheral blood, taken in a trial of Ad26.COV2.S vaccine versus placebo. CDR3 in DNA: TGTGCCACATCAGCGGGGCTGAGATTTAATTCACCCCTCCACTTT. Residues: CATSAGLRFNSPLHF.